The present TCR beta chain was sequenced within a study of Ad26.COV2.S vaccination and SARS-CoV-2 variants. Germline CDR1 SGHNT, CDR2 YYREEE (reference sequence). The CDR3 sequence is 14 residues long. The J segment lost 3 bases and the V segment lost 4 bases, leaving 6 bases of the junction unmatched. The repertoire was sequenced with immunoSEQ multiplex PCR; TCRdb's copy has only in-frame clones and lacks some. The sample has 430,000 or so clones; 89% are singletons. This sample's treatment: over 15 received Ad26.COV2.S at low or high dose, single or two shots; 5 received placebo; per-sample allocation not given. At day 63 after the first vaccine or placebo injection, samples were drawn. Boston provided a donor who was an adult aged 18-55 years. SARS-CoV-2 spike from the Wuhan strain was encoded by the vaccine, an Ad26 vector. Notes on this clone: Its antigen is undetermined.

Notes on the study in general: Considerable breadth of spike-specific CD8+ and CD4+ T cell responses has reportedly been documented following vaccination.

The sequence was collected from a person between 18 and 59 years old who received the Ad26.COV2.S COVID-19 vaccine or a placebo. The chain joins TRBV5-4 to TRBJ1-1; 7 bases line up with TRBD1. The sequences come from peripheral blood, collected in a trial of Ad26.COV2.S vaccine versus placebo. The CDR3 is CASSRQGGDTEAFF. CDR3 DNA sequence: TGTGCCAGCAGCCGACAGGGAGGGGACACTGAAGCTTTCTTT.